This T cell receptor (beta chain) was sequenced for a study of molecular identifiers for immune sequencing clone quantification (dated by TCRdb to the late 2010s). Concerning the study at large: For a replicate experiment, the RNA from either approximately 20,000 or 100,000 naive CD8 T cells was divided into five aliquots, and four of those aliquots went on to sequencing. This methods study benchmarked molecular-identifier clustering-based TCR repertoire sequencing (MIDCIRS) and TCR RNA copy counting, using CD8 T cells to do so.

This clonotype was seen a few times. The antigen this receptor binds is unknown. No clone much larger than this one lies a single base away; base qualities are absent. The library came from PCR. The listed sequencing device is NextSeq 500. Preparation of bulk TCR libraries followed a previously described approach, with the TCR primers listed in Table S5. Purification of total RNA was performed with the Qiagen AllPrep DNA/RNA kit. Before analysis, reads from multiple sequencing runs of one library were combined. From the authors' description of their analysis: Reads were retained only if an exact TCR constant sequence was present, and the retained reads were trimmed to 150 nt and grouped according to their 12-nt molecular barcodes. Reads inside each barcode group were sub-clustered using a 15% Levenshtein threshold, and a quality-weighted consensus sequence was constructed for each RNA molecule. Non-functional sequences were discarded, and so were lower-count sequences lying one edit away from another sequence. Based on fitting two negative binomial distributions, any barcode sub-cluster with under 20% of the maximum read count was discarded. TCRdb passed the public sequencing reads through fastp at Q25 and MiXCR, retaining productive beta sequences. Under each unique CDR3 protein, matching rows form one entry showing the most common genes and DNA. The V and J calls reflect TCRdb's pipeline rather than the authors' work. For this sample the table gives roughly 90,000 distinct CDR3 sequences, of which about 23% were detected only once. Jointly, the top ten make up 0.78% of the sample.

Naive CD8 T cell libraries were made from around 20,000 to 1,000,000 sorted cells using 10%, 30% or 50% of purified RNA. Naive CD8 T cells, defined as CD8+CD4-CCR7+CD45RA+, were FACS-sorted into RLT Plus buffer on a BD FACSAria II. To test detection sensitivity, Jurkat RNA equivalent to more than 8 TCR copies was spiked into samples of roughly 18,000-1,000,000 naive CD8 T cells. Enrichment of CD8 T cells was performed with RosetteSep CD8+ T Cell Enrichment Cocktail and Ficoll-Paque, after which ACK red cell lysis was carried out. What the authors observed across the whole study: When barcode sub-clustering was left out, chimeric consensus sequences inflated TCR diversity, with chimeras reaching as high as 47%. The naive libraries included spiked-in Jurkat TCR RNA (10 copies' worth), and this RNA is not part of the donor repertoire. Spiked-in Jurkat TCR RNA equal to a single cell's worth was reported to be detectable even within 1,100,000 naive CD8 T cells. Modeling gave about 3.2 recovered TCR RNA copies per cell versus 8 to 10 by digital PCR, implying roughly 30% capture efficiency. Highly expanded clone sizes could be underestimated if identical TCR molecules share a barcode. Clones above 20 RNA copies held over 97% of molecules in CMV-specific effector cells but under 1% in naive cells.

After removal of 7 bases from V and 6 bases from J, the junction retains 21 bases not matched to a gene. From its cysteine to its phenylalanine, the CDR3 spans 19 amino acids. The sequence is cut down to CDR3 DNA, 57 bases in frame from base 1. Based on the germline V gene, the CDR1 and CDR2 sequences are MGHDK and SYGVNS. This clonotype was sampled from a human donor in good health. Some libraries in this study had Jurkat cell RNA spiked in. The source material was naive CD8+ T cells from blood, with Jurkat cell RNA spiked in. The sample's cell subset or site label is to be understood as: FACS-sorted CD8+CD4-CCR7+CD45RA+ naive T cells. This chain is built from TRBV25-1 and TRBJ2-3; TRBD2 agrees with 11 junctional bases. The CDR3 loop reads CASTETSGSWSPRLDTQYF. The DNA reads TGTGCCAGCACCGAAACTAGCGGGAGTTGGTCCCCCCGTCTGGATACGCAGTATTTT. The full variable domain, with segments outside the CDR3 supplied by the reference TRBV25-1 and TRBJ2-3 proteins, appears as EADIYQTPRYLVIGTGKKITLECSQTMGHDKMYWYQQDPGMELHLIHYSYGVNSTEKGDLSSESTVSRIRTEHFPLTLESARPSHTSQYLCASTETSGSWSPRLDTQYFGPGTRLTVL.